Listed here are 14 T cell receptor beta chains from one sample, sequenced in a study of cytomegalovirus exposure and HLA in healthy donors. Researchers ran the PCR with 60 Vbeta and 13 Jbeta primers. Repertoires were generated with immunoSEQ multiplex PCR, while TCRdb's copy carries only in-frame clones and drops some. Counted here are over 100,000 clones, roughly 69% occurring once; the ten biggest clones make up approximately 2%. The sample comprised PBMCs. These receptors were taken from a human donor in good health.

This chain connects TRBV5-1 to TRBJ2-2; D is perhaps TRBD1 (6 bases). This CDR3 contains 14 residues. The germline gives CDR1 SGHRS, CDR2 YFSETQ. Trimming took off 1 base at V and 7 bases at J, with 11 bases between the two ends. In DNA, the CDR3 is TGCGCCAGCAGCTTGCCAGGGGTGGACGGGGAGCTGTTTTTT. Protein sequence: CASSLPGVDGELFF.

The CDR3: CAWRTTGSSGYSNQPQHF. CDR3 nucleotide sequence: TGTGCCTGGAGGACGACAGGGTCGAGCGGATATAGCAATCAGCCCCAGCATTTT. V is TRBV30 and J is TRBJ1-5; 7 bases align to TRBD1. Germline CDR1 is GTSNPN and CDR2 is SVGIG (reference sequence). CDR3 length: 18 amino acids. After removal of 3 bases from V and 0 bases from J, the junction contained 14 bases not matched to a gene.

This chain links TRBV10-2 with TRBJ1-4; no reliable D call. V lost 3 bases and J 2 bases, leaving 7 bases between the germline ends. Germline V gene data show CDR1 as WSHSY and CDR2 as SAAADI. This CDR3 has 14 residues. CDR3 DNA: TGCGCCAGCAGTGAAGGAGGGACTAATGAAAAACTGTTTTTT. Residues: CASSEGGTNEKLFF.

V usage is TRBV6-1 and J usage is TRBJ2-3, with TRBD1 identical over 8 bases. V lost 8 bases to trimming and J lost 1 base; unmatched junction nucleotides: 8. This CDR3 is built from 15 residues. Germline CDR1 reads MNHNS; CDR2 reads SASEGT. CDR3 sequence: CASSGQGFGTDTQYF. CDR3 DNA: TGTGCCAGCTCAGGACAGGGCTTTGGCACAGATACGCAGTATTTT.

V and J are TRBV11-2 and TRBJ2-7; 9 bases fit TRBD2. Germline V lookup: CDR1 SGHAT, CDR2 FQNNGV. With V trimmed by 8 bases and J by 1 base, 9 bases remained unmatched. The CDR3 extends over 15 amino acids. Written as DNA, the CDR3 is TGTGCCAGCTATGGCGGGGGGGCCGATTCCTACGAGCAGTACTTC. Its protein is CASYGGGADSYEQYF.

This chain uses TRBV30 with TRBJ2-1, with D maybe TRBD2 (6 bases). V was cut by 2 bases and J by 1 base, with 9 bases left in between. The CDR3 is 14 residues long. Germline loops: CDR1 GTSNPN, CDR2 SVGIG (reference sequence). Here the CDR3 DNA reads TGTGCCTGGAGTCACGGGGGTTCCTACAATGAGCAGTTCTTC. It yields the protein CAWSHGGSYNEQFF. Drawing the rest from reference TRBV30 and TRBJ2-1, the complete variable domain is SQTIHQWPATLVQPVGSPLSLECTVEGTSNPNLYWYRQAAGRGLQLLFYSVGIGQISSEVPQNLSASRPQDRQFILSSKKLLLSDSGFYLCAWSHGGSYNEQFFGPGTRLTVL.

This clone was counted only a few times. The chain employs TRBV29-1 and TRBJ1-2; D is perhaps TRBD1 (6 bases). With 6 bases removed from V and 1 base from J, the gap between germline ends came to 12 bases. There are 13 residues in the CDR3. Germline CDR1 and CDR2: SQVTM and ANQGSEA. In DNA form, the CDR3 reads TGCAGCGTCGGGCGGGGGCGTAACTATGGCTACACCTTC. Residues: CSVGRGRNYGYTF. The whole variable domain, filled in from reference TRBV29-1 and TRBJ1-2, reads SAVISQKPSRDICQRGTSLTIQCQVDSQVTMMFWYRQQPGQSLTLIATANQGSEATYESGFVIDKFPISRPNLTFSTLTVSNMSPEDSSIYLCSVGRGRNYGYTFGSGTRLTVV.

The chain uses TRBV28 and TRBJ1-5; 7 nucleotides agree with TRBD1. V dropped 2 bases and J dropped 6; count of bases not matched to a gene: 13. The CDR3 spans 17 residues. Germline values: CDR1 MDHEN, CDR2 SYDVKM. The CDR3 here is CASSLGSTGMSLQPQHF. The CDR3, as DNA: TGTGCCAGCAGTTTAGGTTCGACAGGGATGAGCCTTCAGCCCCAGCATTTT.

This clone was seen more than once but under ten times. J is TRBJ1-1 and V is TRBV28, with 7 bases that match TRBD1. The V segment lost 6 bases and the J segment 3 bases; nucleotides outside the gene matches: 13. Per germline, CDR1 MDHEN and CDR2 SYDVKM. The CDR3 is 16 amino acids. The CDR3 nucleotides are TGTGCCAGCAGCCCGCTCGGACTGGACAGGCACACTGAAGCTTTCTTT. This translates into CASSPLGLDRHTEAFF. Together with reference TRBV28 and TRBJ1-1, the CDR3 gives the full variable domain: DVKVTQSSRYLVKRTGEKVFLECVQDMDHENMFWYRQDPGLGLRLIYFSYDVKMKEKGDIPEGYSVSREKKERFSLILESASTNQTSMYLCASSPLGLDRHTEAFFGQGTRLTVV.

The chain couples TRBV7-7 to TRBJ2-2; D is possibly TRBD1 (5 bases). This CDR3 has 13 residues. Germline V lookup: CDR1 SSHAT, CDR2 FNYEAQ (reference sequence). The ends were cut back, 5 bases at V and 5 bases at J, with 9 bases in the middle. Here the CDR3 DNA reads TGTGCCAGCAGCCCGGACATTACCGGGGAGCTGTTTTTT. Encoded protein: CASSPDITGELFF.

This clone has a single count. Written as DNA, the CDR3 is TGCGCCAGCTCGGGGACAGTTAACACCGGGGAGCTGTTTTTT. This sequence encodes CASSGTVNTGELFF. This chain joins TRBV5-1 and TRBJ2-2; TRBD1 agrees at 7 bases. The CDR3 runs 14 residues. CDR1 and CDR2 from the germline V gene are SGHRS and YFSETQ. The V segment lost 7 bases and the J segment 2 bases; nucleotides outside the gene matches: 5.

The V and J genes are TRBV10-1 and TRBJ2-4; a possible D gene is TRBD1 (6 bases). Germline V gene sequence: CDR1 WNHNN, CDR2 SYGVQD (reference sequence). CDR3 length: 16 amino acids. V lost 3 bases to trimming and J lost 0 bases, with 12 bases between them. Here the CDR3 reads CASSDPRTEAKNIQYF. DNA of the CDR3: TGCGCCAGCAGTGACCCCCGGACAGAAGCCAAAAACATTCAGTACTTC.

This clone has more than one count but fewer than ten. This chain connects TRBV4-2 to TRBJ2-7, with 7 bases that match TRBD2. The V and J ends lost 0 bases and 0 bases, in that order; junction bases with no gene match: 2. CDR1 LGHNA and CDR2 YNFKEQ come from the germline V gene. CDR3 length: 15 amino acids. The CDR3 region is CASSQEASGSYEQYF. DNA of the CDR3: TGTGCCAGCAGCCAAGAGGCTAGCGGCTCCTACGAGCAGTACTTC.

The chain has TRBV28 and TRBJ1-3, with TRBD1 as a possible D gene (5 bases). The CDR3 contains 15 residues. Trimming shortened V by 8 bases and J by 0 bases, and 14 bases separated the two germline ends. The germline V gene has CDR1 MDHEN and CDR2 SYDVKM. The DNA of the CDR3 is TGTGCCAGCGAGAGAAGGGGCTTCTCTGGAAACACCATATATTTT. Encoded protein: CASERRGFSGNTIYF. The full variable domain, rest sourced from reference TRBV28 and TRBJ1-3, is DVKVTQSSRYLVKRTGEKVFLECVQDMDHENMFWYRQDPGLGLRLIYFSYDVKMKEKGDIPEGYSVSREKKERFSLILESASTNQTSMYLCASERRGFSGNTIYFGEGSWLTVV.